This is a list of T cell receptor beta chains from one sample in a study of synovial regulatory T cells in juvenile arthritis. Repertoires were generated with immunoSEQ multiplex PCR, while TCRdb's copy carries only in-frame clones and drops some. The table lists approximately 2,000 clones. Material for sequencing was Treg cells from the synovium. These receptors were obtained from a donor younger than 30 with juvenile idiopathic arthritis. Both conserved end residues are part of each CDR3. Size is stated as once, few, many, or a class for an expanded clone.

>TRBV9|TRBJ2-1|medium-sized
CASSVVGTSHEQFF
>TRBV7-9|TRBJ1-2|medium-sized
CASSLPGYGYTF
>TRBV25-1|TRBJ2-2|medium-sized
CASSRGQGAVGELFF